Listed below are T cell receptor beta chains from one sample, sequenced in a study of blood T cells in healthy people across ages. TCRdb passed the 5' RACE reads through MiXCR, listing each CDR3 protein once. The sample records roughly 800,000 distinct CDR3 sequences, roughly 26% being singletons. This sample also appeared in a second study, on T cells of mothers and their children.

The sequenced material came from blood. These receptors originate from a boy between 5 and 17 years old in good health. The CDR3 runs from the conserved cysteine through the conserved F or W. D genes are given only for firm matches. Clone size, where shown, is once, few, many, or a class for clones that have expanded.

TGCAGCGGGGCCCAGGGGGCTGACTATGGCTACACCTTC,CSGAQGADYGYTF,TRBJ1-2,.,TRBV29-1,TRBD1
TGCGCCAGCAGCTTGGACATAGGTTGGAACACTGAAGCTTTCTTT,CASSLDIGWNTEAFF,TRBJ1-1,.,TRBV5-1,.
TGCGCCAGCAGCCAAGACCGAGCGGGGGAGGTCCAAGAGACCCAGTACTTC,CASSQDRAGEVQETQYF,TRBJ2-5,.,TRBV4-1,TRBD2
TGTGCCAGCAGTGGTCGGGGCCCTCAGCCCCAGCATTTT,CASSGRGPQPQHF,TRBJ1-5,.,TRBV2,.
TGTGCCAGCAGTGAAGCCCTACTCAGGAACATTCAGTACTTC,CASSEALLRNIQYF,TRBJ2-4,.,TRBV6-1,.
TGTGCCAGCAGCCAAGAGGCCGGAGCGGTCCACGAGCAGTACTTC,CASSQEAGAVHEQYF,TRBJ2-7,.,TRBV3-1,.
TGCAGCGTTGTGTTGGACAGGGCATACAATGAGCAGTTCTTC,CSVVLDRAYNEQFF,TRBJ2-1,.,TRBV29-1,TRBD1
TGTGCCAGCATGGTGGGGGAGCTGTTTTTT,CASMVGELFF,TRBJ2-2,few,TRBV12-3/TRBV12-4,.
TGCGCCAGCAGTTACGGTGCTAGCACAGATACGCAGTATTTT,CASSYGASTDTQYF,TRBJ2-3,.,TRBV10-1,.
TGTGCCAGCAGTTTGGCCCATGGGGGGGGCACTGAAGCTTTCTTT,CASSLAHGGGTEAFF,TRBJ1-1,.,TRBV27,.
TGTGCCAGCAGCTTCGGGTCCGGTGGGGAGCTGTTTTTT,CASSFGSGGELFF,TRBJ2-2,few,TRBV7-8,.
TGCGCCAGCAGCTTGGCCTTACAGGAGGAGACCCAGTACTTC,CASSLALQEETQYF,TRBJ2-5,.,TRBV5-1,.
TGTGCCAGCAGCGGGGGGGACAGAACCCGTAATGGCTACACCTTC,CASSGGDRTRNGYTF,TRBJ1-2,once,TRBV11-2,TRBD1
TGTGCCAGCAGCTACGGGGGGGACAATCAGCCCCAGCATTTT,CASSYGGDNQPQHF,TRBJ1-5,few,TRBV6-2/TRBV6-3,.
TGCAGCAGCCGACAGGGGGAGACCCAGTACTTC,CSSRQGETQYF,TRBJ2-5,.,TRBV29-1,TRBD1
TGCAGCGTCGCTCGGCAGGCAACCGGGGAGCTGTTTTTT,CSVARQATGELFF,TRBJ2-2,few,TRBV29-1,.
TGTGCCTGGAGTCTCGGACTAGTCGAGCGCAATGAGCAGTTCTTC,CAWSLGLVERNEQFF,TRBJ2-1,.,TRBV30,TRBD2